Below are 17 T cell receptor beta chains sequenced from a single sample in a study of T-cell reconstitution after alpha-beta-depleted transplantation in children. Construction of the TCRbeta library involved unique molecular identifiers. Each CDR3 protein is one row after TCRdb ran MiXCR on the PCR reads. The data contain roughly 590,000 distinct CDR3 sequences, roughly 17% of them singletons. Sequenced here: PBMCs from the stem cell graft donor, sampled from the stem cell graft. These receptor sequences come from a human donor who donated a stem cell graft to a child with acute myeloid leukemia.

This clonotype came up many times. The CDR3 nucleotides are TGTGCCAGCAGCGTGGCAGGAGTGGGCTATGGCTACACCTTC. Translating it yields CASSVAGVGYGYTF. The gene calls are TRBV9 and TRBJ1-2, with D hard to call. Germline values: CDR1 SGDLS, CDR2 YYNGEE. The CDR3 has 14 residues. V lost 2 bases and J lost 4, with 12 bases in between.

This clonotype was counted at least ten times. The V gene is TRBV7-2, the J gene TRBJ1-2; the match to TRBD1 covers 8 bases. V shed 4 bases and J 8 bases; nucleotides not matched to a gene: 6. This CDR3 contains 13 residues. Germline lookup yields CDR1 SGHTA and CDR2 FQGNSA. CDR3 sequence reads: CASSSPGGRGYTF. CDR3 bases: TGTGCCAGCAGCTCGCCAGGGGGCAGGGGCTACACCTTC.

This clonotype was counted at least ten times. This rearrangement joins TRBV12-5 to TRBJ2-1, with D unclear. The germline V gene has CDR1 LGHNT and CDR2 FRNRAP. V was trimmed by 4 bases and J by 0 bases, leaving 10 bases between them. CDR3 length equals 15 residues. CDR3: CASGSTPISYNEQFF. CDR3 in DNA: TGTGCTAGTGGTTCCACTCCGATCTCCTACAATGAGCAGTTCTTC.

This chain joins TRBV12-3 or TRBV12-4 and TRBJ2-1; D might be TRBD2 (5 bases). The CDR3 is 14 amino acids. Trimming took off 2 bases at V and 6 bases at J, with 11 bases between the two ends. The CDR3 sequence is CASSLFGLVNEQFF. The CDR3 nucleotides read TGTGCCAGCAGTTTATTTGGACTTGTCAATGAGCAGTTCTTC.

This clonotype was seen a handful of times. The chain recombines TRBV10-3 with TRBJ2-7; 9 nucleotides match TRBD1. This CDR3 has 15 amino acids. The germline CDR1 and CDR2 sequences are ENHRY and SYGVKD. V dropped 3 bases and J dropped 2; count of bases not matched to a gene: 5. Written as DNA, the CDR3 is TGTGCCATCAGTGACAAGGGACAGGGAACCTACGAGCAGTACTTC. Translating gives CAISDKGQGTYEQYF.

The V and J genes are TRBV2 and TRBJ1-5, with TRBD1 matching over 7 bases. In germline, CDR1 is SNHLY, CDR2 FYNNEI. The CDR3 loop spans 14 amino acids. The junction had 11 bases not matched to a gene; V was cut back by 9 bases and J by 6 bases. DNA of the CDR3: TGTGCCAGATCTGACAGGGAAGTGAGTCAGCCCCAGCATTTT. This translates into CARSDREVSQPQHF.

In its sample, this clonotype was seen a few times. The chain employs TRBV5-1 and TRBJ2-1; TRBD2 matches at 8 bases. Germline loops: CDR1 SGHRS, CDR2 YFSETQ. The J segment lost 1 base and the V segment lost 4 bases, leaving 4 bases of the junction unmatched. This CDR3 has 15 residues. The CDR3 reads CASSAGGGSYNEQFF. DNA of the CDR3: TGCGCCAGCAGCGCCGGGGGGGGGTCCTACAATGAGCAGTTCTTC.

There are many counts of this clonotype. The genes are TRBV7-3 and TRBJ1-2, with 7 positions matching TRBD1. Germline CDR1 SGHTA, CDR2 FQGTGA. The CDR3 runs to 15 residues. Losses at the gene ends were 4 bases for V and 4 bases for J; bases not matched to a gene: 9. CDR3 bases: TGTGCCAGCAGCTCAGAACAGGGGATCGCCTATGGCTACACCTTC. Protein sequence: CASSSEQGIAYGYTF.

This clonotype has just a few counts. This chain joins TRBV5-1 and TRBJ2-1, with a possible D match to TRBD2 (6 bases). This CDR3 comprises 19 residues. Germline V gene data show CDR1 as SGHRS and CDR2 as YFSETQ. The V end was cut by 0 bases, the J end by 9 bases, with 28 bases between. In DNA, the CDR3 is TGCGCCAGCAGCTTGGTTCGGGGGATCGCGGGAAAGAGAAACGCTGAGCAGTTCTTC. This translates into CASSLVRGIAGKRNAEQFF.

This clonotype was found a few times. The rearrangement links TRBV6-5 to TRBJ2-7; TRBD1 agrees at 8 bases. The CDR3 contains 15 residues. With V trimmed by 0 bases and J by 5 bases, 6 bases remained unmatched. The germline CDR1 and CDR2 sequences are MNHEY and SVGAGI. The CDR3 region has the DNA TGTGCCAGCAGTTACTCTCGGACAGGGATCCACGAGCAGTACGTC. This codes for CASSYSRTGIHEQYV.

This clonotype was counted only a few times. The chain has TRBV12-3 or TRBV12-4 and TRBJ1-3; TRBD1 matches 7 bases. Trimming cost V 3 bases and J 8 bases; bases outside gene matches: 4. The CDR3 is 13 residues long. As DNA, the CDR3 is TGTGCCAGCAGTTTGAGGGGGCAAGACACCATATATTTT. Protein: CASSLRGQDTIYF.

This clonotype showed up just a few times. The chain employs TRBV24-1 and TRBJ2-2; possible D gene TRBD1, 7 bases. This CDR3 has 14 residues. The V end lost 9 bases, the J end lost 3 bases, and 13 bases lay between the germline ends. CDR1 KGHDR and CDR2 SFDVKD come from the germline V gene. The DNA for the CDR3 is TGTGCCACCGGGGGGACAGCTCACACCGGGGAGCTGTTTTTT. Translating it yields CATGGTAHTGELFF.

This clonotype was seen a handful of times. The J gene is TRBJ2-7, the V gene TRBV7-2; TRBD1 aligns across 7 bases. This CDR3 region has 15 residues. Per germline, CDR1 SGHTA and CDR2 FQGNSA. J was trimmed by 2 bases and V by 1 base; bases with no gene match: 5. The CDR3 sequence: CASSLGGTATYEQYF. The CDR3 DNA reads as TGTGCCAGCAGCTTAGGTGGGACAGCCACCTACGAGCAGTACTTC. Together with reference TRBV7-2 and TRBJ2-7, the CDR3 gives the full variable domain: GAGVSQSPSNKVTEKGKDVELRCDPISGHTALYWYRQSLGQGLEFLIYFQGNSAPDKSGLPSDRFSAERTGGSVSTLTIQRTQQEDSAVYLCASSLGGTATYEQYFGPGTRLTVT.

This clonotype was seen only a few times. V is TRBV12-3 or TRBV12-4 and J is TRBJ2-5; 11 bases map to TRBD1. The CDR3 is 14 residues long. Germline trimming cut 3 bases from V and 5 bases from J; bases unmatched to any gene: 2. This CDR3 is CASSFWDRGETQYF. The CDR3 DNA reads as TGTGCCAGCAGTTTCTGGGACAGGGGGGAGACCCAGTACTTC.

The V gene is TRBV24-1, the J gene TRBJ2-1; no clear D gene. The germline V and J ends were trimmed by 1 base and 6 bases, with 15 bases remaining between them. This CDR3 comprises 16 residues. The germline CDR1 and CDR2 sequences are KGHDR and SFDVKD. In nucleotides, the CDR3 is TGTGCCACCAGTGATTTAAAGACTCGAAGGACCAATGAGCAGTTCTTC. Its translation is CATSDLKTRRTNEQFF.

This clonotype was observed many times. The rearrangement uses TRBV20-1 and TRBJ2-7; perhaps D is TRBD1 or TRBD2 (6 bases each). CDR1 DFQATT and CDR2 SNEGSKA come from the germline V gene (reference sequence). V was shortened by 6 bases and J by 4 bases, with 19 bases between the two germline ends. The CDR3 is 14 amino acids. The CDR3 DNA reads TGCAGTGCAGAGGGGGAGGTGGTTAGGTACGAGCAGTACTTC. It translates to CSAEGEVVRYEQYF.

This clonotype has a count of ten or more. This rearrangement joins TRBV30 to TRBJ2-1, with a possible D match to TRBD1 (6 bases). This CDR3 comprises 12 residues. Germline CDR1 reads GTSNPN; CDR2 reads SVGIG (reference sequence). Trimming removed 3 bases from V and 8 bases from J, with 11 bases in between. The CDR3, as DNA: TGTGCCTGGAGCCGCAGGGGAGATGAGCAGTTCTTC. Amino acid sequence: CAWSRRGDEQFF. Using reference TRBV30 and TRBJ2-1 for the parts outside the CDR3, the full variable domain is SQTIHQWPATLVQPVGSPLSLECTVEGTSNPNLYWYRQAAGRGLQLLFYSVGIGQISSEVPQNLSASRPQDRQFILSSKKLLLSDSGFYLCAWSRRGDEQFFGPGTRLTVL.